This T cell receptor beta chain derives from a study of blood T cells in healthy people across ages. Using a J-beta primer mix together with a sample-barcoded 5' primer, a second PCR was run for about 6 to 12 cycles. TCRdb called the 5' RACE reads again in MiXCR, with one record for every CDR3 protein. Of fewer than 950,000 distinct CDR3 sequences listed, 35% to 40% are singletons. The receptor was isolated from a man between 18 and 29 years old in good health. Material: blood.

The CDR3 region has the DNA TGTGCCAGCAGACAAGGACTAGCGGGGGTTAACACCGGGGAGCTGTTTTTT. Protein product: CASRQGLAGVNTGELFF. The chain has TRBV12-3 or TRBV12-4 and TRBJ2-2, with 13 bases that match TRBD2. CDR3 length: 17 amino acids. V shed 6 bases and J 2 bases; nucleotides not matched to a gene: 6.